This TCR beta chain was captured in a study of Ad26.COV2.S vaccination and SARS-CoV-2 variants. In the study overall: Each vaccinee took Ad26.COV2.S intramuscularly, once or twice 56 days apart.

Method: immunoSEQ multiplex PCR; TCRdb's copy keeps in-frame clones and lacks some. In the table there are a few hundred thousand clones, around 82% of which are singletons. This CDR3 is 16 amino acids long. Germline CDR1 is KGHSH and CDR2 is LQKENI. The V and J ends lost 3 bases and 2 bases, in that order; junction bases with no gene match: 10. Treatment indicated: around 19 received Ad26.COV2.S at low or high dose, single or two shots; a few received placebo; per-sample allocation not given. Samples analyzed were those drawn on day 63 after the first vaccine or placebo injection. An adult aged 18-55 years in Boston served as the donor.

The sample consisted of peripheral blood, taken in a trial of Ad26.COV2.S vaccine versus placebo. The chain recombines TRBV18 with TRBJ2-7; 7 bases are shared with TRBD2. The clonotype was recovered from a person aged 18-65 years who received the Ad26.COV2.S COVID-19 vaccine or a placebo. The CDR3 sequence is CASSPLGGFGAYEQYF. The CDR3 DNA reads TGTGCCAGCTCACCCCTGGGGGGGTTTGGGGCCTACGAGCAGTACTTC.